This T cell receptor (beta chain) was retrieved from a study of cytomegalovirus exposure and HLA in healthy donors (dated 2017 in TCRdb). Regarding the study in general: An earlier analysis of approximately 550 of the donors reported 250 to 300 Gb of sequence data and roughly 110 million unique TCR beta sequences from around 200 million T cells. An early release covering about 600 HLA-typed donors comprised approximately 300 gigabases of sequencing data and tens of millions of unique TCR sequences. The genetic ancestry cluster associated with self-reported Caucasian donors included over 65% of the 300 to 400 genotyped donors. The study was designed to test whether signatures of past pathogen exposure could be identified by cataloging public T cell receptors. The study profiled the T cell repertoires of around 700 subjects by immunosequencing and related them to cytomegalovirus serostatus. A separate validation cohort of 100 to 150 different subjects was used in addition to the 666-subject first cohort. To predict cytomegalovirus infection status, the study combined high-throughput TCR immunosequencing, statistical association of individual TCRs with disease status, and machine learning. To study patterns of TCR occurrence, a later analysis re-analyzed previously published TCR beta repertoires from 550 to 800 donors and added high-resolution HLA genotyping. The later analysis used no new phenotypic data to find candidate immune exposures, relying instead on TCR beta sequences and their occurrence across donors. In an earlier analysis of 587 of the donors, high-throughput TCR beta sequencing was used to judge whether each TCR beta V gene segment behaved as functional or pseudogenic. Donor age, sex, ethnicity and CMV serostatus were compiled together with the repertoire data. In a later genetic analysis, genome-wide SNP genotypes for about three fifths of the 666 donors were used, and that subset was treated as a discovery cohort. All discovery cohort repertoires had been generated on a single sequencing platform. HLA typing covered class I and class II loci at four-digit resolution. The number of donors typed differed by locus, with roughly 629-640 for A, B, C, DRB1 and DQB1, around 500 for DQA1, 600 to 610 for DPA1, and about 450 for DPB1. Four or five DR-DQ haplotypes were handled as single units for association and clustering because linkage in the cohort was strong. On average, approximately 250,000 unique TCR beta nucleotide sequences were sequenced per donor among 300 to 500 genotyped donors of the cohort, with around 19% of those sequences being non-productive.

To note about this clone: Its binding antigen is unknown. Qualities for individual bases were not recorded, and no much larger clone is one base off.

Study-wide conclusions, independent of this receptor: When HLA alleles, especially DR and DQ, strongly co-occurred, attributing TCR associations to individual alleles was difficult. A total of 150 to 200 TCR beta chains were listed by the study as associated with cytomegalovirus. Correlated functional status among segregating V segments might be attributable to linkage disequilibrium, but an unknown experimental factor could not be ruled out. According to a later genetic analysis, donors in an Asian-associated ancestry cluster had fewer N-insertions in productive TCRs than the approximately 630-donor mean. This cohort had only TCR beta chains sequenced, and the lack of alpha or paired-chain data limited which features could be detected. A later analysis found that TCR association rates varied across HLA loci, with DRB1 alleles showing the most associated TCRs and HLA-C alleles the fewest. Because counts were too low, 15 to 20 rarely observed V segments, including chromosome 9 orphons, were excluded from the earlier analysis of about 500 of the donors. Because some donors lacked HLA typing at each locus, the association tests relied only on the typed subset. According to a later analysis, most CMV-associated TCR beta chains appeared to be HLA-restricted, and the HLA associations seemed to be driven largely by CMV exposure. Most TCR sequences were observed very rarely across donors, whereas some public TCRs were present in many individuals. A cluster of highly shared sequence variants was judged likely to represent a technical artifact of the sequencing pipeline. In a later genetic analysis, a missense DCLRE1C variant was associated with V-gene and J-gene trimming of TCR beta chains, and the association was replicated in an independent cohort. Because the 87-base-pair reads could not distinguish some IMGT-functional V segments, including TRBV6-2 and TRBV6-3, those segments were excluded. Several of the top co-occurrence clusters appeared to be linked to parvovirus B19, influenza, CMV and Epstein-Barr virus, according to a later analysis. The presence/absence analyses assumed that sequencing depth was roughly uniform across donors, and that assumption may not be true. A later analysis associated roughly 17,000 TCR beta sequences with specific HLA alleles at a false discovery rate of 0.05. A further reported finding was that TCR beta sequences accurately predicted the HLA-A and HLA-B alleles for most subjects in the first cohort. A later analysis found that HLA-associated TCR beta chains were more clonally expanded and had lower generation probabilities than equally common non-associated chains. Cytomegalovirus status was reported to be diagnosed by the classifier with high specificity and sensitivity in both the original and validation cohorts. In vitro tests confirmed that a few of the cytomegalovirus-associated TCR beta chains recognize cytomegalovirus antigens. According to the authors, the approach could potentially be generalized to other disease states and immunological phenotypes. In an earlier analysis of more than 450 of the donors, most TCR beta V segments were observed in productive rearrangements about 90% or about 30% of the time, broadly matching IMGT annotations. The only immune exposure information available for the cohort was CMV serostatus.

The library was obtained by the immunoSEQ multiplex PCR assay. A mixture of 60 forward primers for TCR Vbeta segments and 13 reverse primers for TCR Jbeta segments was used in the multiplex PCR. Amplification of the CDR3 region of rearranged TCR beta genes was performed with a multiplex PCR assay on genomic DNA. On the Illumina HiSeq System, the amplified TCR beta libraries were sequenced as 87-base-pair reads. Per the original workflow: A later analysis counted 75 million to 100 million unique TCR beta chains across the approximately 700 repertoires, and about 10 million of these chains were shared by at least two donors. To remove PCR and sequencing errors, raw reads were error-corrected and collapsed into unique sequences using a nearest-neighbor algorithm that merged closely related sequences. Alignment of CDR3 sequences to IMGT reference sequences was used to assign V, D and J gene segments. For a sequence to be retained, a match of at least six nucleotides was required to both a V gene segment and a J gene segment. A rearrangement counted as productive if the CDR3 had no stop codons and remained in frame with V and J, and every other rearrangement counted as non-productive. CDR3 was defined by IMGT convention, running from the second conserved V-encoded cysteine to the conserved J-encoded phenylalanine. The earlier analysis of more than 450 of the donors excluded sequences that lacked an unambiguous match to a single V gene segment. An earlier analysis of 500 to 600 of the donors classified V segments as functional when productive rearrangements were above 56.7% and as segregating when the standard deviation between donors was above 5%. A statistical classification framework was built for diagnosing cytomegalovirus status from the catalog of TCR beta chain sequences. V and J gene assignment, in a later analysis, came from comparing TCR nucleotide sequences with IMGT/GENE-DB human TR gene sequences. A later analysis assigned CDR3 sequences and most-parsimonious VDJ recombination scenarios with the TCRdist pipeline. In a later analysis, each TCR beta chain was defined by its CDR3 amino acid sequence together with its V-gene family, and reads without a unique V-gene family were excluded. To address suspected cross-contamination and a sequencing artifact, a later analysis removed 592 highly shared, low-generation-probability nucleotide sequences. A later analysis calculated a clonal expansion index for each public chain from normalized within-repertoire ranks of inferred template counts. Generation probabilities in a later analysis came from a VDJ recombination model fitted to out-of-frame rearrangements, and those results were checked against IGoR. In a later analysis, TCR-TCR, TCR-HLA and TCR-CMV co-occurrence was scored with hypergeometric tests, and a repertoire-size bias correction was applied to TCR pairs. In a later analysis, false discovery rates were estimated by permuting HLA or CMV assignments 20 times. In a later analysis, co-occurring TCRs were grouped using DBSCAN, and TCRdist sequence similarity was added for clustering within HLA-allele-positive subsets. Repertoires with fewer than 30,000 or more than 120,000 public chains were left out of co-occurrence clustering, as were five repertoires with anomalous nucleotide sharing. The table was pulled from immuneACCESS by TCRdb, which kept in-frame rearrangements only. Such tables lose some clones; where checked, under half of the loss comes from unresolved V genes, and the rest has no known cause. That table gives V, J and clone size, and the DNA gave D and trimming. For this sample the table gives 180,000 or so clones, of which 60% to 80% were detected only once. The ten largest make up around 8% of the sample.

V is reduced by 8 bases and J by 0 bases, leaving a spacing of 16 bases between them. CDR1 and CDR2 were assigned from the germline V gene (reference sequence) as LNHDA and SQIVND. The CDR3 starts with the cysteine, ends with the phenylalanine, and has 15 residues. Only the CDR3 DNA stays, 45 bases, in frame from base 1. The cohort comprised under 700 healthy bone marrow donors. At the time of sampling, every cohort member was nominally healthy, though immune exposures that went unrecorded were likely present. The donor tested CMV seropositive and was one of the 289 seropositive cohort members. A peripheral blood sample was collected from each donor, and TCR beta sequencing was performed on peripheral blood mononuclear cells. Genomic DNA extraction from the blood cell samples was performed with the Qiagen DNeasy Blood Extraction Kit.

The sample comprised PBMCs. This chain is built from TRBV19 and TRBJ1-1; a tentative D call is TRBD1 (6 bases match). The clonotype was recovered from a woman in her 40s in good health and CMV-seropositive. At the DNA level, the sequence is TGTGCCAGTCAGGACAGCCTGCCTATGAACACTGAAGCTTTCTTT. The resulting protein is CASQDSLPMNTEAFF.